This record looks at one T cell receptor (beta chain) sequence and its context. Its antigen is currently not known. Base qualities are not provided; no much larger clone lies one nucleotide away. A second Seattle source provided samples from volunteer blood donors who had recovered from COVID-19. Collaborating institutions collected whole blood in K2EDTA tubes following their own protocols. Collaborator samples were shipped for TCRbeta analysis as frozen whole blood, isolated PBMCs, or DNA extracted from either sample type. The immunoSEQ Assay, a bias-controlled multiplex PCR, was used to amplify TCRbeta CDR3 regions from genomic DNA. The study's own analysis went as follows. Within the assay, amplification of reference gene primers was used to estimate how many nucleated cells each sample contained. Sequence reads were collapsed and filtered to measure the absolute abundance of every unique TCRbeta CDR3 rearrangement. Productive Simpson clonality was computed per sample as the square root of Simpson's diversity index over productive rearrangements. Sourced from immuneACCESS, this table was stored by TCRdb with only in-frame sequences that have V and J called. A share of the clones is absent; for the studies checked, an unresolved V gene accounts for under half, and the remainder has no known explanation. V and J calls and clone size are copied from that table; D and trimming were computed from the DNA. For this sample the table gives about 190,000 clones, of which 65% to 80% were detected only once. Less than 15% of the sample lies in the top ten.

Counted from cysteine to phenylalanine, this CDR3 has 14 amino acids. Of the read, only the CDR3 DNA is kept; its 42 bases are in frame from base 1. CDR1 and CDR2 are read off the germline V gene (reference sequence) as LNHDA and SQIVND. Clipping removes 6 bases from V and 2 bases from J, with 4 as the unmatched junction base count. The data originate from a study of blood T cell repertoires in COVID-19 (dated by TCRdb to about 2020). Turning to the overall study: The collaborator samples originated in the United States, Italy and Spain and spanned the acute and convalescent phases of COVID-19. HLA class I and class II types, where available, came from metadata supplied by the sample provider rather than from assay-based typing. The prospective study material was composed of cDNA or gDNA derived from T cells, B-cell-depleted T cells, or PBMCs. Sample metadata almost always included a de-identified subject ID, COVID-19 status, age in years and sex. Subjects who had been exposed to COVID-19, were actively infected with it, or had recovered from it provided the deeply sampled blood TCRbeta repertoires that made up the dataset. A freely available public database, intended as a resource for researchers studying the immune response to SARS-CoV-2, is where the repertoires were released. The samples were drawn from the first 160 participants of the ongoing ImmuneRACE study and from 1,254 subjects provided by 6 global collaborators. Beyond this particular receptor, the publication reports: Clinical and demographic metadata were provided uncurated, with the amount varying by source and participant.

The sequence is built from TRBV19 and TRBJ2-7; the central 10 bases match TRBD1. Sequencing was done on a sample of peripheral blood. The sequence came from a man between 50 and 59 years old who had recovered from COVID-19. The CDR3 region has the sequence CASSTDRGAYEQYF. Here is the DNA: TGTGCCAGTAGCACGGACAGGGGGGCCTACGAGCAGTACTTC.